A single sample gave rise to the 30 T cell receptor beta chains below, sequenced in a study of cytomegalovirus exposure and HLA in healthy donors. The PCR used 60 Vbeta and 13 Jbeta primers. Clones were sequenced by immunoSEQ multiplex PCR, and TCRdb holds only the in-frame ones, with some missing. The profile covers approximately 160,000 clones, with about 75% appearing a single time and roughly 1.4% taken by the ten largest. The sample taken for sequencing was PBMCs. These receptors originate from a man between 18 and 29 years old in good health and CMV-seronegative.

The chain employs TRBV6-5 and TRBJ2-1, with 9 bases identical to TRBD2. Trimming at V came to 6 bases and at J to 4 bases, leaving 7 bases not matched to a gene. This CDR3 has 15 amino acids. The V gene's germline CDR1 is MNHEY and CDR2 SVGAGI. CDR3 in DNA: TGTGCCAGCAGCCGAAATAGCGGGGGATACAATGAGCAGTTCTTC. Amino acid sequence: CASSRNSGGYNEQFF.

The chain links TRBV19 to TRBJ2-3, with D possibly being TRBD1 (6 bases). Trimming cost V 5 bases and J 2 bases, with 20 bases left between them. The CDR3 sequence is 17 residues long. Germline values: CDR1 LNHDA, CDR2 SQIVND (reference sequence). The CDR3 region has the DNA TGTGCCAGTAGTCCTCCGGGACATGCTTTTCACACAGATACGCAGTATTTT. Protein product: CASSPPGHAFHTDTQYF.

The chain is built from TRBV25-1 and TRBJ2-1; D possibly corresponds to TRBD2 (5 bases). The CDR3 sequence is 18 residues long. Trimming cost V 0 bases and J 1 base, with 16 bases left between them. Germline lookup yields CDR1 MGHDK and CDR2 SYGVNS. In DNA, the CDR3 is TGTGCCAGCAGTGAATATCAACCCGGGATCGGGTCCTACAATGAGCAGTTCTTC. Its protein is CASSEYQPGIGSYNEQFF.

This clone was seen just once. The CDR3 sequence: CASSYQQATEAFF. The CDR3 coding sequence is TGTGCCAGCAGTTATCAGCAGGCCACTGAAGCTTTCTTT. The V call is TRBV6-5, the J call TRBJ1-1; D call uncertain. The germline V and J ends were trimmed by 3 bases and 4 bases, with 9 bases remaining between them. Looked up from germline, CDR1 is MNHEY and CDR2 is SVGAGI. This CDR3 region has 13 residues.

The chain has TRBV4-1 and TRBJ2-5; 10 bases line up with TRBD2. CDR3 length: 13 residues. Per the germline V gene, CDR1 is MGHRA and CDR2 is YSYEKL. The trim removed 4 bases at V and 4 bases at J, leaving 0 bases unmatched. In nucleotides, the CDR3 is TGCGCCAGCAGCCGACTAGCGGGAGAGACCCAGTACTTC. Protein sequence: CASSRLAGETQYF.

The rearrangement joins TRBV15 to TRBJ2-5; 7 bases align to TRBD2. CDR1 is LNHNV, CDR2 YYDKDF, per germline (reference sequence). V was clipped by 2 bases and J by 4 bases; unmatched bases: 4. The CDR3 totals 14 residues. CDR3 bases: TGTGCCACCAGCAGACGGCGGGGGACAGAGACCCAGTACTTC. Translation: CATSRRRGTETQYF. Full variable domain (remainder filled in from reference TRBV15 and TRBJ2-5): DAMVIQNPRYQVTQFGKPVTLSCSQTLNHNVMYWYQQKSSQAPKLLFHYYDKDFNNEADTPDNFQSRRPNTSFCFLDIRSPGLGDTAMYLCATSRRRGTETQYFGPGTRLLVL.

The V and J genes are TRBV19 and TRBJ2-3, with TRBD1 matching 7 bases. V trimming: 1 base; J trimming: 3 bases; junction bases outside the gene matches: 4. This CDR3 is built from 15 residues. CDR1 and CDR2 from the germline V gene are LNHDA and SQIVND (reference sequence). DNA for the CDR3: TGTGCCAGTAGTATAGGAGGCAGGGGGACAGATACGCAGTATTTT. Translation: CASSIGGRGTDTQYF.

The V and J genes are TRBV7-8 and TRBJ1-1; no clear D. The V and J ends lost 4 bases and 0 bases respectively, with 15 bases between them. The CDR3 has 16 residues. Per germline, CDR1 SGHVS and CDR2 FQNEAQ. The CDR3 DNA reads TGTGCCAGCAGCTCAGGACTATTTACCATGAACACTGAAGCTTTCTTT. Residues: CASSSGLFTMNTEAFF.

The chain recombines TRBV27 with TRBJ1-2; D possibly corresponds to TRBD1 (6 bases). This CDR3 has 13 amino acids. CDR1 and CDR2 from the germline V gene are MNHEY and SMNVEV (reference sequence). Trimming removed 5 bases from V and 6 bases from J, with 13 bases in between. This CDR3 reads CASSHRQAHGYTF. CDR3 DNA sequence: TGTGCCAGCAGTCACAGACAGGCCCATGGCTACACCTTC.

The CDR3 loop reads CASSWGQSQETQYF. The CDR3 DNA reads as TGCGCCAGCAGCTGGGGACAGTCCCAAGAGACCCAGTACTTC. This rearrangement joins TRBV5-1 to TRBJ2-5, with 7 bases identical to TRBD1. With V trimmed by 3 bases and J by 1 base, 3 bases remained unmatched. Germline CDR1 and CDR2: SGHRS and YFSETQ. This CDR3 has 14 residues.

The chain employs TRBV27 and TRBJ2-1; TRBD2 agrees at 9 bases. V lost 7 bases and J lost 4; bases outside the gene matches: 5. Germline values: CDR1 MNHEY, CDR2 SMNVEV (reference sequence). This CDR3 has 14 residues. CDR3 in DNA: TGTGCCAGCACCTCCCTAGCGGGGTACAATGAGCAGTTCTTC. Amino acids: CASTSLAGYNEQFF.

The CDR3 coding sequence is TGTGCCAGCTCACCCCAGCCGGGACAGTTCCTCACAGATACGCAGTATTTT. Translation gives CASSPQPGQFLTDTQYF. This sequence joins TRBV18 and TRBJ2-3, with 7 bases identical to TRBD1. V shed 3 bases and J 2 bases; nucleotides not matched to a gene: 11. The CDR3 totals 17 residues. The germline V gene has CDR1 KGHSH and CDR2 LQKENI.

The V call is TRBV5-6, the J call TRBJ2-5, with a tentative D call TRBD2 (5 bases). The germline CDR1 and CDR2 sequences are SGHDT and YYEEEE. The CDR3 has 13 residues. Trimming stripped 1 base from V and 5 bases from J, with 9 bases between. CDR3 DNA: TGTGCCAGCAGCTTGCCGGGGATGGAGACCCAGTACTTC. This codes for CASSLPGMETQYF.

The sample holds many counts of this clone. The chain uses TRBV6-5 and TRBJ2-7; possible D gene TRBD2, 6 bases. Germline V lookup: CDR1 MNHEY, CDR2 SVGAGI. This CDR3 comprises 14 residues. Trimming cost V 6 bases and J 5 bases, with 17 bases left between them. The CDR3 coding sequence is TGTGCCAGCAGGGAGGGGCTGTTGAGAAACGAGCAGTACTTC. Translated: CASREGLLRNEQYF.

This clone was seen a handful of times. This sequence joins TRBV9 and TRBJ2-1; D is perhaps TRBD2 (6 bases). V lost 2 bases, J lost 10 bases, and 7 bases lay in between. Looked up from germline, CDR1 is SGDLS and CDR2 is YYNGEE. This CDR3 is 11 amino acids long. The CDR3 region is CASSVSGEQFF. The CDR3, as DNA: TGTGCCAGCAGCGTCAGCGGGGAGCAGTTCTTC.

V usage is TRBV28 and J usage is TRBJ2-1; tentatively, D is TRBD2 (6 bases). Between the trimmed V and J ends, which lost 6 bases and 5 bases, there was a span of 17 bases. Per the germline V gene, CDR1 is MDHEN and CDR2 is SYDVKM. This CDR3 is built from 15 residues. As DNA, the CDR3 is TGTGCCAGCAGCGAGGAGAGCGGGCTCAACAATGAGCAGTTCTTC. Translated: CASSEESGLNNEQFF.

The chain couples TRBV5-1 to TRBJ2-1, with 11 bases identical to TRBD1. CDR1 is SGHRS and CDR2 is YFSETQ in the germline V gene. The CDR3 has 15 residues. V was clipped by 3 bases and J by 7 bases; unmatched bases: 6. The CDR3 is CASSWGQGGRNEQFF. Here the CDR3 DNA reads TGCGCCAGCAGCTGGGGACAGGGGGGGCGGAATGAGCAGTTCTTC.

The chain's CDR3 is CAWSVIGSGQFF. The CDR3 nucleotides are TGTGCCTGGAGTGTAATTGGGAGCGGGCAGTTCTTC. The V and J genes are TRBV30 and TRBJ2-1; a weak D match, TRBD2 (5 bases). V dropped 0 bases and J dropped 12 bases, with 12 bases sitting between them. Germline V CDR1 and CDR2: GTSNPN, SVGIG (reference sequence). CDR3 length: 12 residues.

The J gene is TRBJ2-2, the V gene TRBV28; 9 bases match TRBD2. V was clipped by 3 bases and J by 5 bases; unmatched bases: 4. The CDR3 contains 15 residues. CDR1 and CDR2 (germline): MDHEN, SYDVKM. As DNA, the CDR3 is TGTGCCAGCAGTTTTAGCGGGAGAGGGACCGGGGAGCTGTTTTTT. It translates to CASSFSGRGTGELFF. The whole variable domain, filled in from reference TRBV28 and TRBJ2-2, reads DVKVTQSSRYLVKRTGEKVFLECVQDMDHENMFWYRQDPGLGLRLIYFSYDVKMKEKGDIPEGYSVSREKKERFSLILESASTNQTSMYLCASSFSGRGTGELFFGEGSRLTVL.

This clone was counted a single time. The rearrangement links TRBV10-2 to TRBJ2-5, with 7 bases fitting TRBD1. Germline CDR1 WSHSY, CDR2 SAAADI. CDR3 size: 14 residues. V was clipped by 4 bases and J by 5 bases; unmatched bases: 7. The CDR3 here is CASSGLGGQETQYF. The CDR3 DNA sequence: TGCGCCAGCAGTGGGCTAGGGGGCCAGGAGACCCAGTACTTC.

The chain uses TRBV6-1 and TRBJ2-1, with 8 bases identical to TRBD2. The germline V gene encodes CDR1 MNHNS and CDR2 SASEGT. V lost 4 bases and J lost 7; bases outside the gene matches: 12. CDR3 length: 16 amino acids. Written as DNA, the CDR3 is TGTGCCAGCAGTGGTTGGGTCGGAGCGGGAGTTAATGAGCAGTTCTTC. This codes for CASSGWVGAGVNEQFF.

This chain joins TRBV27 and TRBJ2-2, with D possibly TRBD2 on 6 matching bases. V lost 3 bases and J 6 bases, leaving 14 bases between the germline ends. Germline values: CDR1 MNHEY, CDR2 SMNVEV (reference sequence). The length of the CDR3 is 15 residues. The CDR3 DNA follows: TGTGCCAGCAGTTTTTGGCGGGACCCCCCCGGGGAGCTGTTTTTT. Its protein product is CASSFWRDPPGELFF.

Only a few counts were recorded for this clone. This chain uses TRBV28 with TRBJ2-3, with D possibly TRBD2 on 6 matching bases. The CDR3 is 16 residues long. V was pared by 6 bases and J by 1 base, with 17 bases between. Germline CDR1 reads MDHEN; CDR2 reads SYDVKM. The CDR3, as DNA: TGTGCCAGCAGCCCTCGCGGGGCGGGTGGCACAGATACGCAGTATTTT. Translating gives CASSPRGAGGTDTQYF.

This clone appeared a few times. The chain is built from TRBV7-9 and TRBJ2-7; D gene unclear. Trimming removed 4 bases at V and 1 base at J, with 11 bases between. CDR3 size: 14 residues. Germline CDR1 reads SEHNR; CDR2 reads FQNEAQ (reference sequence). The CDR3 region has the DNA TGTGCCAGCAGCTCTAGTAGCCTGTCCTACGAGCAGTACTTC. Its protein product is CASSSSSLSYEQYF.

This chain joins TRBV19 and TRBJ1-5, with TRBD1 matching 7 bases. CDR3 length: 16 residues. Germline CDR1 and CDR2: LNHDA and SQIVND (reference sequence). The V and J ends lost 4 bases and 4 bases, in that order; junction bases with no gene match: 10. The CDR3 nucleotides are TGTGCCAGTAGTAACTCCGGGACAGAGAATAATCAGCCCCAGCATTTT. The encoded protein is CASSNSGTENNQPQHF.

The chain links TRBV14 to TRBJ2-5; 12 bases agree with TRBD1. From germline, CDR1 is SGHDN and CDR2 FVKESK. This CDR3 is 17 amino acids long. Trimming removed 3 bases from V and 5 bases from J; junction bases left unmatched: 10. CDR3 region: CASSQGDRGLSRETQYF. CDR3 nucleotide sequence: TGTGCCAGCAGCCAGGGGGACAGGGGGCTCTCACGGGAGACCCAGTACTTC.

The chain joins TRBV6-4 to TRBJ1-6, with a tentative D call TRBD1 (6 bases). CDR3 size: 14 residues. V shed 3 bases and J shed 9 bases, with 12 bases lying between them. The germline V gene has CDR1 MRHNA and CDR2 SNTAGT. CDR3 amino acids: CASSESGEFSPLHF. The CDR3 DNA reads TGTGCCAGCAGTGAATCAGGGGAGTTTTCACCCCTCCACTTT.

The CDR3 DNA reads as TGTGCCAGCTCATCCTCGACGACAGGGAACTATGGCTACACCTTC. It codes for CASSSSTTGNYGYTF. This chain connects TRBV18 to TRBJ1-2, with 7 positions matching TRBD1. Trimming at V came to 5 bases and at J to 2 bases, leaving 8 bases not matched to a gene. Germline values: CDR1 KGHSH, CDR2 LQKENI. This CDR3 is 15 amino acids long. The full variable domain, completed using reference TRBV18 and TRBJ1-2, is NAGVMQNPRHLVRRRGQEARLRCSPMKGHSHVYWYRQLPEEGLKFMVYLQKENIIDESGMPKERFSAEFPKEGPSILRIQQVVRGDSAAYFCASSSSTTGNYGYTFGSGTRLTVV.

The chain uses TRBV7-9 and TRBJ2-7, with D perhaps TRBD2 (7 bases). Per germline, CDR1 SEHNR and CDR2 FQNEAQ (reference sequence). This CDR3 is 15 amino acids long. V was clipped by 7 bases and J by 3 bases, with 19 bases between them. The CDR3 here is CASTPAGAVLYEQYF. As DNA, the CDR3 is TGTGCCAGCACCCCCGCGGGGGCCGTCCTCTACGAGCAGTACTTC.

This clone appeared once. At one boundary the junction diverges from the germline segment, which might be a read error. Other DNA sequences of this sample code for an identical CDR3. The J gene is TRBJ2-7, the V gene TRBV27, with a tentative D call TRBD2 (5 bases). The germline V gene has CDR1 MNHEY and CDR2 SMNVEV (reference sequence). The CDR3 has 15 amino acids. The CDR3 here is CASSFTAGSTGEQYF. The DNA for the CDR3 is TGCGCCAGCAGTTTCACTGCGGGTTCAACGGGCGAGCAGTACTTC.